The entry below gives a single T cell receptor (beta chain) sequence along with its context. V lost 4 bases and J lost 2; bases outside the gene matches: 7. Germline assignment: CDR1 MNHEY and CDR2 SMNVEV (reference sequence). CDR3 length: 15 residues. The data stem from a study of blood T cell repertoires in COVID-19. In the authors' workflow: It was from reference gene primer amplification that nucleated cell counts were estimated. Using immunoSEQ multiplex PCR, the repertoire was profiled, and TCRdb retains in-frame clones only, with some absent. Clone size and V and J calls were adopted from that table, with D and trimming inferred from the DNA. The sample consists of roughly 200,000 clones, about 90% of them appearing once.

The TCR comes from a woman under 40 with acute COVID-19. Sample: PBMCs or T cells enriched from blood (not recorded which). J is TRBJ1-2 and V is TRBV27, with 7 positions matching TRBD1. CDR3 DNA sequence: TGTGCCAGCAGTTGGTCAGGGGGACGAAACTATGGCTACACCTTC. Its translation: CASSWSGGRNYGYTF.